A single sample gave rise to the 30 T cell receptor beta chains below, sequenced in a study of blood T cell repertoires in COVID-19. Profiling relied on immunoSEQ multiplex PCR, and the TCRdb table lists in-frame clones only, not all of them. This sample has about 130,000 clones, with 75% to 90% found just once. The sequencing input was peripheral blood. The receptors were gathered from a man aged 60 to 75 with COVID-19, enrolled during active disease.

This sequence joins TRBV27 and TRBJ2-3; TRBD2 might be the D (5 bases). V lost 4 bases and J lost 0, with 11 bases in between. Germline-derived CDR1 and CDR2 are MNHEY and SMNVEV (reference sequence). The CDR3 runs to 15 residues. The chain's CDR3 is CASSSASRSTDTQYF. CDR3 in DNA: TGTGCCAGCAGTTCCGCTAGCAGAAGCACAGATACGCAGTATTTT.

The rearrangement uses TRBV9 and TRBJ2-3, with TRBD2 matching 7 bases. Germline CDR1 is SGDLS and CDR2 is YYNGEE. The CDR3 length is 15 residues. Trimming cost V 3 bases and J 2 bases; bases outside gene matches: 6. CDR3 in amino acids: CASSATAGFTDTQYF. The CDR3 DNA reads TGTGCCAGCAGCGCTACAGCGGGGTTCACAGATACGCAGTATTTT.

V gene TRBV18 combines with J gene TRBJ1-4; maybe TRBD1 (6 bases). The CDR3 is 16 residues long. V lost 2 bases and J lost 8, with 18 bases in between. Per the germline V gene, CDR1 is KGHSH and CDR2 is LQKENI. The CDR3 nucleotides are TGTGCCAGCTCACCATCGAACAGGGAAGTAGGAGAAAAACTGTTTTTT. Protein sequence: CASSPSNREVGEKLFF.

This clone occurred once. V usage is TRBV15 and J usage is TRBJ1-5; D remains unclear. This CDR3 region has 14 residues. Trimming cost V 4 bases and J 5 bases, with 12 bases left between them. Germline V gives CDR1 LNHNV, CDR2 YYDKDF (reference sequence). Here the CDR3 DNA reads TGTGCCACCAGCAACGGAGGTTTGGATCAGCCCCAGCATTTT. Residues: CATSNGGLDQPQHF.

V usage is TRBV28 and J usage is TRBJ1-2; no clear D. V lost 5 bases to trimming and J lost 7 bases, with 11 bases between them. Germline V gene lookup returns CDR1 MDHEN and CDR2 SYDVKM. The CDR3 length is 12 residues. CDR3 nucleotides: TGTGCCAGCAGTACCATGTACTTTGGCTACACCTTC. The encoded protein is CASSTMYFGYTF.

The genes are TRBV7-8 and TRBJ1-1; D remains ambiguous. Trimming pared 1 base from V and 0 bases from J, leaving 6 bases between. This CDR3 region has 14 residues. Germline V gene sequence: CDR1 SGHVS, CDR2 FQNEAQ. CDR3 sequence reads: CASSLGSVNTEAFF. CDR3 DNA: TGTGCCAGCAGCTTAGGTAGTGTGAACACTGAAGCTTTCTTT. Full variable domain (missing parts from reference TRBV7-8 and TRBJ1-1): GAGVSQSPRYKVAKRGQDVALRCDPISGHVSLFWYQQALGQGPEFLTYFQNEAQLDKSGLPSDRFFAERPEGSVSTLKIQRTQQEDSAVYLCASSLGSVNTEAFFGQGTRLTVV.

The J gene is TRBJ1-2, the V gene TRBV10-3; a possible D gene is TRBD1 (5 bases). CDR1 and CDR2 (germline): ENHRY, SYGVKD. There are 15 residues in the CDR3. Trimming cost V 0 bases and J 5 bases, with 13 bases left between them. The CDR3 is CAISESAQGPYGYTF. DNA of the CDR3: TGTGCCATCAGTGAGTCGGCTCAGGGTCCTTATGGCTACACCTTC.

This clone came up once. The CDR3 loop is CASSERGSSYEQYF. For the CDR3, the DNA is TGCGCCAGCAGCGAAAGGGGTTCCTCCTACGAGCAGTACTTC. The genes are TRBV5-1 and TRBJ2-7; a possible D gene is TRBD1 (5 bases). The CDR3 contains 14 residues. Trimming pared 4 bases from V and 0 bases from J, leaving 11 bases between. From germline, CDR1 is SGHRS and CDR2 YFSETQ.

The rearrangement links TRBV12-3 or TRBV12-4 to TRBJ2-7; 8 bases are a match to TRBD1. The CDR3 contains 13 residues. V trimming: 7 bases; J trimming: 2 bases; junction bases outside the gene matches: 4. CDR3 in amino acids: CASTQGGAYEQYF. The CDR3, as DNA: TGTGCCAGCACACAGGGGGGTGCCTACGAGCAGTACTTC.

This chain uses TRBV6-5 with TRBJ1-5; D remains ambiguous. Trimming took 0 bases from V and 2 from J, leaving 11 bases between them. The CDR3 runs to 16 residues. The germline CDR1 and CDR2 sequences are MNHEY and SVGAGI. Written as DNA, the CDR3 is TGTGCCAGCAGTTACTCTGGGAGCGTGGGCAATCAGCCCCAGCATTTT. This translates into CASSYSGSVGNQPQHF.

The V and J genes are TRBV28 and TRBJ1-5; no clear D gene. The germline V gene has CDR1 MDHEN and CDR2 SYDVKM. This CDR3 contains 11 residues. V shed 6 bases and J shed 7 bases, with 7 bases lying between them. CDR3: CASSGRQPQHF. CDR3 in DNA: TGTGCCAGCAGCGGTCGCCAGCCCCAGCATTTT.

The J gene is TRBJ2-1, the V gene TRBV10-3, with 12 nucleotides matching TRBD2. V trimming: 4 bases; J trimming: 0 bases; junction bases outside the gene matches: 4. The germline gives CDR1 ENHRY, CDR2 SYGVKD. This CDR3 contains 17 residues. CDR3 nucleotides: TGTGCCATCAGTGGAGGACTAGCGGGGAGCTCCTACAATGAGCAGTTCTTC. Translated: CAISGGLAGSSYNEQFF.

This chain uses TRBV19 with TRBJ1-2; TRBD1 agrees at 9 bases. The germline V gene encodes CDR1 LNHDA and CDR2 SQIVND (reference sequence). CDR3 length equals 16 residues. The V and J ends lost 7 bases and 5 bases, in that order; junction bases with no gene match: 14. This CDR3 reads CASNGQDGTGRYGYTF. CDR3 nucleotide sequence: TGTGCCAGTAATGGTCAGGACGGGACAGGGAGGTATGGCTACACCTTC.

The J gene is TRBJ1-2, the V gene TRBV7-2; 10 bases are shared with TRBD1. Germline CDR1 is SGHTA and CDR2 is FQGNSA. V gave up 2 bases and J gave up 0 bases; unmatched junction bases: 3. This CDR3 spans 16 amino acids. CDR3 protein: CASSLRTGGTNYGYTF. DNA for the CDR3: TGTGCCAGCAGCTTAAGGACAGGGGGTACTAACTATGGCTACACCTTC.

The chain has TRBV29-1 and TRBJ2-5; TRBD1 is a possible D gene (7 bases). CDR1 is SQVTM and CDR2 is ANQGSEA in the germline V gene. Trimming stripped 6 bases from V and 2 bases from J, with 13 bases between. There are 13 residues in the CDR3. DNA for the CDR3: TGCAGCGTCGCGGGACAGATACAAGAGACCCAGTACTTC. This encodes CSVAGQIQETQYF.

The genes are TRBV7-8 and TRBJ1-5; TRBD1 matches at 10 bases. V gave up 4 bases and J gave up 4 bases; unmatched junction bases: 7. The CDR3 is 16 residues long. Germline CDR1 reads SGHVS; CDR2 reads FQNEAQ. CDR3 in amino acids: CASSYWDRGWNQPQHF. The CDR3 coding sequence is TGTGCCAGCAGCTATTGGGACAGGGGTTGGAATCAGCCCCAGCATTTT.

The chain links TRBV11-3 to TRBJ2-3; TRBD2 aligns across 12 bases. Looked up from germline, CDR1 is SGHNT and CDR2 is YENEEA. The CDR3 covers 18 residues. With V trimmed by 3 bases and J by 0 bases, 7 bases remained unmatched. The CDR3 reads CASSLGILAGGSTDTQYF. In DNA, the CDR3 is TGTGCCAGCAGCTTGGGGATCCTAGCGGGGGGGAGCACAGATACGCAGTATTTT.

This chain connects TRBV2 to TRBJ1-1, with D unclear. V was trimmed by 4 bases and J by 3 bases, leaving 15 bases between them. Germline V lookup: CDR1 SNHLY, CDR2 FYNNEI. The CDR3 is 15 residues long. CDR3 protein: CASSVQADKHTEAFF. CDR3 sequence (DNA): TGTGCCAGCAGTGTTCAAGCAGACAAACACACTGAAGCTTTCTTT. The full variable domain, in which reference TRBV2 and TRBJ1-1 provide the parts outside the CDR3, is EPEVTQTPSHQVTQMGQEVILRCVPISNHLYFYWYRQILGQKVEFLVSFYNNEISEKSEIFDDQFSVERPDGSNFTLKIRSTKLEDSAMYFCASSVQADKHTEAFFGQGTRLTVV.

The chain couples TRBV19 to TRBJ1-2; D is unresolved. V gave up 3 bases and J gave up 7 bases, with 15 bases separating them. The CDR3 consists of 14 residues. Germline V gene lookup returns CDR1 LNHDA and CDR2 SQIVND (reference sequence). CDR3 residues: CASSIWAGEGGYTF. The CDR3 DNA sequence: TGTGCCAGTAGTATTTGGGCCGGGGAAGGTGGCTACACCTTC.

CDR3 sequence reads: CATTPRDRGNQPQHF. As DNA, the CDR3 is TGTGCCACCACACCACGGGACAGGGGCAATCAGCCCCAGCATTTT. V is TRBV15 and J is TRBJ1-5, with TRBD1 matching over 9 bases. The CDR3 totals 15 residues. CDR1 and CDR2 (germline): LNHNV, YYDKDF (reference sequence). The V segment lost 7 bases and the J segment 2 bases; nucleotides outside the gene matches: 6.

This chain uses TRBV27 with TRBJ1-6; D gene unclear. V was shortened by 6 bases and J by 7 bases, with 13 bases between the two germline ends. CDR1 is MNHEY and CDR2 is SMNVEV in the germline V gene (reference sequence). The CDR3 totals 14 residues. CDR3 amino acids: CASRLGGRNSPLHF. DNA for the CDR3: TGTGCCAGCAGACTGGGAGGCAGAAATTCACCCCTCCACTTT.

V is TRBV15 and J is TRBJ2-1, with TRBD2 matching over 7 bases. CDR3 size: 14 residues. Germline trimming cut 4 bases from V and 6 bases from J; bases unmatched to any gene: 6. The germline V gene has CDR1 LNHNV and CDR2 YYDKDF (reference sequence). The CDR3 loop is CATSKRGGSNEQFF. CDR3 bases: TGTGCCACCAGCAAGCGGGGCGGAAGCAATGAGCAGTTCTTC.

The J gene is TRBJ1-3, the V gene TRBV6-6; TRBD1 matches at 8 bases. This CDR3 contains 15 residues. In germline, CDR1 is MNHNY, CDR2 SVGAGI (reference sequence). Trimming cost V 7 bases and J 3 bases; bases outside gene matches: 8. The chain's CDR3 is CASIRTGLNGNTIYF. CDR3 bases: TGTGCCAGCATCAGGACAGGGCTGAATGGAAACACCATATATTTT.

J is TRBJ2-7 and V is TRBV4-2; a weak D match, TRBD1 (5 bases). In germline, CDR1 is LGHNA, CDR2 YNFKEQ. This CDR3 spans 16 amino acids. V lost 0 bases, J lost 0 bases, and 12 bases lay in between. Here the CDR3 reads CASSQDESTGSYEQYF. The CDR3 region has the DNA TGTGCCAGCAGCCAAGATGAGTCCACAGGCTCCTACGAGCAGTACTTC.

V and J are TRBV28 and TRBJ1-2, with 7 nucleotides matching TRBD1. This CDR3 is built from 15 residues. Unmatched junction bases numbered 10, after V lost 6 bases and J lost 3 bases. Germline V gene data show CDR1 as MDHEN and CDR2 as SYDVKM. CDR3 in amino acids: CASSLGGTAYYGYTF. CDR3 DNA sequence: TGTGCCAGCAGCTTAGGTGGGACAGCCTACTATGGCTACACCTTC.

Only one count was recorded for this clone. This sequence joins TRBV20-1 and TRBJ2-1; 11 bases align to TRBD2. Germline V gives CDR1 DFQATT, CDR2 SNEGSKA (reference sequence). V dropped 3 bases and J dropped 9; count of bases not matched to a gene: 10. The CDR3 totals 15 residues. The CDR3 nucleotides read TGCAGTGCTAGTAGCTTGACTAGCGGGGTTGGTGAGCAGTTCTTC. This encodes CSASSLTSGVGEQFF.

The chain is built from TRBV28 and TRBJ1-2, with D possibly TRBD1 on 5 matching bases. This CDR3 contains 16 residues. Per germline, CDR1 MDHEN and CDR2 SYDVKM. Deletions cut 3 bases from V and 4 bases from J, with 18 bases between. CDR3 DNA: TGTGCCAGCAGTTTCGGGGGGGGACCCACTAGCTATGGCTACACCTTC. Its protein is CASSFGGGPTSYGYTF.

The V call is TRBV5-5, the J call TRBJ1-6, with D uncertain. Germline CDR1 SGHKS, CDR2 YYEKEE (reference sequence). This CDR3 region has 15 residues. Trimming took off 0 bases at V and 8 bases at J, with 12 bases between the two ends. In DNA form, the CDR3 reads TGTGCCAGCAGCTTGGGTCCAGGCTCGGATTCACCCCTCCACTTT. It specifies CASSLGPGSDSPLHF.

CDR3 amino acids: CASSIQGFLDEQYF. CDR3 nucleotide sequence: TGTGCCAGCAGTATACAGGGTTTTCTAGACGAGCAGTACTTC. The chain uses TRBV6-5 and TRBJ2-7; D might be TRBD1 (6 bases). V lost 5 bases and J 5 bases, leaving 16 bases between the germline ends. CDR3 length: 14 residues. From germline, CDR1 is MNHEY and CDR2 SVGAGI.

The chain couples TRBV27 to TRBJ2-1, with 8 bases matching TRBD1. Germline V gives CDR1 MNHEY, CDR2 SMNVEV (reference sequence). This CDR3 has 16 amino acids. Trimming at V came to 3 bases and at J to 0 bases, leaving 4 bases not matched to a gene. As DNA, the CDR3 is TGTGCCAGCAGTTTGACAGGGGTGGGCTCCTACAATGAGCAGTTCTTC. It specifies CASSLTGVGSYNEQFF.